Below are 25 T cell receptor beta chains sequenced from a single sample in a study of blood T cell repertoires in COVID-19. The assay was immunoSEQ multiplex PCR, and TCRdb's table has in-frame clones only and misses some. The sample consists of some 150,000 clones, more than 80% of them appearing once. The sequencing sample was made of peripheral blood. Source of these receptors: a human donor with acute or convalescent COVID-19. The donor label of this sample is uncertain.

The chain combines TRBV19 with TRBJ1-1; the match to TRBD1 covers 10 bases. The germline V gene encodes CDR1 LNHDA and CDR2 SQIVND (reference sequence). V gave up 5 bases and J gave up 6 bases; unmatched junction bases: 9. This CDR3 comprises 15 residues. The CDR3 DNA reads as TGTGCCAGTAGTTCTACGACAGGGGGCAGCTCTGAAGCTTTCTTT. It translates to CASSSTTGGSSEAFF. Based on the CDR3 plus reference TRBV19 and TRBJ1-1, the full variable domain is DGGITQSPKYLFRKEGQNVTLSCEQNLNHDAMYWYRQDPGQGLRLIYYSQIVNDFQKGDIAEGYSVSREKKESFPLTVTSAQKNPTAFYLCASSSTTGGSSEAFFGQGTRLTVV.

This chain joins TRBV7-2 and TRBJ1-2; 7 nucleotides agree with TRBD1. The junction had 3 bases not matched to a gene; V was cut back by 3 bases and J by 8 bases. Germline V CDR1 and CDR2: SGHTA, FQGNSA. The CDR3 consists of 12 residues. The CDR3 is CASSFGQVGYTF. The CDR3 region has the DNA TGTGCCAGCAGCTTCGGACAGGTGGGCTACACCTTC. The full variable domain, with the rest looked up from reference TRBV7-2 and TRBJ1-2, is GAGVSQSPSNKVTEKGKDVELRCDPISGHTALYWYRQSLGQGLEFLIYFQGNSAPDKSGLPSDRFSAERTGGSVSTLTIQRTQQEDSAVYLCASSFGQVGYTFGSGTRLTVV.

The chain combines TRBV27 with TRBJ1-1, with 8 positions matching TRBD1. The length of the CDR3 is 15 residues. Germline V gene sequence: CDR1 MNHEY, CDR2 SMNVEV (reference sequence). The V and J ends lost 2 bases and 7 bases, in that order; junction bases with no gene match: 9. The CDR3 DNA is TGTGCCAGCAGTTTACGTCAGGGGGCCTGGATTGAAGCTTTCTTT. This sequence encodes CASSLRQGAWIEAFF.

The chain recombines TRBV12-3 or TRBV12-4 with TRBJ2-1; 7 bases line up with TRBD1. The CDR3 sequence is 12 residues long. Trimming took 3 bases from V and 14 from J; bases not matched to a gene: 7. The CDR3 bases are TGTGCCAGCAGTTTTCCCCAGGGGGTGGAGTTCTTC. This gives the protein CASSFPQGVEFF.

The chain uses TRBV2 and TRBJ2-3; D gene ambiguous. CDR3 length: 11 residues. The V end was cut by 5 bases, the J end by 5 bases, with 5 bases between. Per germline, CDR1 SNHLY and CDR2 FYNNEI. The CDR3 nucleotides are TGTGCCAGCAGTAACAAAGATACGCAGTATTTT. Encoded protein: CASSNKDTQYF.

CDR3 in DNA: TGCGCCAGCAGCCAAGATCTGACAGACTACACCTTC. Protein product: CASSQDLTDYTF. This chain uses TRBV4-1 with TRBJ1-2; D possibly corresponds to TRBD1 (5 bases). CDR3 size: 12 residues. The germline V gene has CDR1 MGHRA and CDR2 YSYEKL. Trimming removed 0 bases at V and 10 bases at J, with 9 bases between.

V gene TRBV3-1 (or the pseudogene TRBV3-2) combines with J gene TRBJ2-1; D remains unclear. CDR3 length equals 15 residues. V lost 4 bases and J 1 base, leaving 11 bases between the germline ends. Germline V gene lookup returns CDR1 LGHDT and CDR2 YNNKEL (reference sequence). The CDR3 nucleotides read TGTGCCAGCAGCCCTCGATCTAGTTCCTACAATGAGCAGTTCTTC. It yields the protein CASSPRSSSYNEQFF.

The V gene is TRBV6-2 or TRBV6-3, the J gene TRBJ1-1; 7 bases align to TRBD1. This CDR3 is built from 16 residues. Germline CDR1 is MNHEY and CDR2 is SVGEGT. V lost 0 bases, J lost 3 bases, and 7 bases stayed unmatched. CDR3 nucleotide sequence: TGTGCCAGCAGTTACTCGATAAGGGGGCAGGACACTGAAGCTTTCTTT. This sequence encodes CASSYSIRGQDTEAFF.

This clone was picked up one time. The chain has TRBV5-1 and TRBJ1-3, with 9 bases that match TRBD1. The CDR3 loop spans 17 amino acids. V lost 5 bases, J lost 2 bases, and 11 bases stayed unmatched. The V gene's germline CDR1 is SGHRS and CDR2 YFSETQ. CDR3 nucleotides: TGCGCCAGCAGTTTTAAAACAGGGGGCGGCCCTGGAAACACCATATATTTT. Translating it yields CASSFKTGGGPGNTIYF.

The rearrangement joins TRBV25-1 to TRBJ2-5, with 10 bases identical to TRBD2. Unmatched junction bases numbered 13, after V lost 6 bases and J lost 9 bases. Germline lookup yields CDR1 MGHDK and CDR2 SYGVNS. This CDR3 region has 15 residues. CDR3 protein: CASSPPTSGAGAQYF. The DNA for the CDR3 is TGTGCCAGCAGCCCGCCTACTAGCGGGGCAGGGGCCCAGTACTTC.

The chain has TRBV6-6 and TRBJ1-6, with 8 bases lining up with TRBD1. V was clipped by 10 bases and J by 5 bases; unmatched bases: 7. Germline CDR1 and CDR2: MNHNY and SVGAGI (reference sequence). This CDR3 has 14 residues. In DNA form, the CDR3 reads TGTGCCACAGGACAGGGTCGGGATAATTCACCCCTCCACTTT. This codes for CATGQGRDNSPLHF.

This clone was observed a few times. V is TRBV9 and J is TRBJ1-4; 7 nucleotides align to TRBD1. Trimming cost V 4 bases and J 1 base; bases outside gene matches: 10. This CDR3 is built from 17 residues. In germline, CDR1 is SGDLS, CDR2 YYNGEE. The chain's CDR3 is CASSLGGGGLTNEKLFF. Written as DNA, the CDR3 is TGTGCCAGCAGCTTGGGAGGAGGGGGCCTAACTAATGAAAAACTGTTTTTT.

This chain links TRBV2 with TRBJ2-7; 11 positions match TRBD1. The trim removed 6 bases at V and 11 bases at J, leaving 15 bases unmatched. The CDR3 runs to 15 residues. The germline gives CDR1 SNHLY, CDR2 FYNNEI. The CDR3 protein is CASRLGDRGVNGEYV. The CDR3 DNA is TGTGCCAGCAGACTAGGGGACAGGGGGGTCAACGGGGAGTACGTC.

The chain links TRBV14 to TRBJ2-3, with 7 bases lining up with TRBD2. The CDR3 spans 13 residues. The V gene's germline CDR1 is SGHDN and CDR2 FVKESK. The V and J ends lost 3 bases and 3 bases, in that order; junction bases with no gene match: 0. The CDR3 reads CASSHGGTDTQYF. In DNA, the CDR3 is TGTGCCAGCAGCCACGGGGGGACAGATACGCAGTATTTT.

This sequence joins TRBV19 and TRBJ2-3; 10 nucleotides match TRBD2. Germline values: CDR1 LNHDA, CDR2 SQIVND (reference sequence). V lost 0 bases to trimming and J lost 4 bases; unmatched junction nucleotides: 4. This CDR3 comprises 16 residues. The CDR3, as DNA: TGTGCCAGTAGTATAGAAGGAGCGGGGGGGCCAGATACGCAGTATTTT. Translating it yields CASSIEGAGGPDTQYF.

The chain couples TRBV4-2 to TRBJ1-1, with a weak D call TRBD1 (5 bases). Germline V gene lookup returns CDR1 LGHNA and CDR2 YNFKEQ. This CDR3 has 15 residues. The V and J ends lost 0 bases and 5 bases respectively, with 13 bases between them. CDR3 residues: CASSQEGKGRTEAFF. The CDR3 nucleotides are TGTGCCAGCAGCCAAGAGGGTAAGGGGCGAACTGAAGCTTTCTTT.

The chain couples TRBV15 to TRBJ2-3, with no clear D. V lost 1 base to trimming and J lost 2 bases, with 13 bases between them. Germline assignment: CDR1 LNHNV and CDR2 YYDKDF (reference sequence). The CDR3 contains 16 residues. For the CDR3, the DNA is TGTGCCACCAGCAGAGGAATTCACCAGGTCACAGATACGCAGTATTTT. Its translation is CATSRGIHQVTDTQYF.

The chain has TRBV7-3 and TRBJ2-3, with TRBD2 matching over 11 bases. V lost 5 bases and J lost 7; bases outside the gene matches: 8. Germline V lookup: CDR1 SGHTA, CDR2 FQGTGA. CDR3 length equals 15 residues. The CDR3 sequence: CASSISGGAEYTQYF. In DNA, the CDR3 is TGTGCCAGCAGCATTAGCGGGGGGGCGGAATATACGCAGTATTTT.

Ten or more counts support this clone. The chain joins TRBV5-1 to TRBJ2-5, with D unresolved. V was shortened by 2 bases and J by 4 bases, with 12 bases between the two germline ends. The CDR3 spans 14 residues. Germline V gives CDR1 SGHRS, CDR2 YFSETQ. The CDR3 DNA is TGCGCCAGCAGCTTAGAACAGCCTGTAGAGACCCAGTACTTC. Amino acid sequence: CASSLEQPVETQYF.

This clone has more than one count but fewer than ten. The genes are TRBV4-2 and TRBJ2-1, with 7 bases matching TRBD1. The germline V gene encodes CDR1 LGHNA and CDR2 YNFKEQ. CDR3 size: 15 residues. V trimming: 2 bases; J trimming: 9 bases; junction bases outside the gene matches: 10. The CDR3 nucleotides are TGTGCCAGCAGCCAAAGGGGGCGAGTCGACGGTGAGCAGTTCTTC. Its protein is CASSQRGRVDGEQFF.

The V and J genes are TRBV2 and TRBJ1-6; D is unresolved. Germline values: CDR1 SNHLY, CDR2 FYNNEI. V lost 5 bases and J lost 0, with 14 bases in between. The CDR3 contains 17 residues. This chain's CDR3 is CASSSRTAGSYNSPLHF. In DNA form, the CDR3 reads TGTGCCAGCAGTTCCCGAACGGCAGGCTCCTATAATTCACCCCTCCACTTT.

This chain joins TRBV6-6 and TRBJ1-5; 8 bases are shared with TRBD1. CDR1 and CDR2 from the germline V gene are MNHNY and SVGAGI (reference sequence). The CDR3 length is 14 residues. J gave up 4 bases and V 5 bases, and 4 bases lay outside the gene matches. DNA of the CDR3: TGTGCCAGCAGTCGGACAGGGACTAATCAGCCCCAGCATTTT. This gives the protein CASSRTGTNQPQHF.

The rearrangement links TRBV7-6 to TRBJ1-3; D ambiguous. The CDR3 is 17 amino acids. The germline gives CDR1 SGHVS, CDR2 FNYEAQ. V dropped 1 base and J dropped 0 bases, with 13 bases sitting between them. CDR3 in DNA: TGTGCCAGCAGCTTAGGGTCCCGACTTAGCTCTGGAAACACCATATATTTT. Translating it yields CASSLGSRLSSGNTIYF.

This chain joins TRBV30 and TRBJ1-5, with D possibly being TRBD1 (6 bases). Germline assignment: CDR1 GTSNPN and CDR2 SVGIG (reference sequence). The germline V and J ends were trimmed by 0 bases and 6 bases, with 18 bases remaining between them. There are 16 residues in the CDR3. Here the CDR3 DNA reads TGTGCCTGGAGTGTAGGGGGAACAGGGAAGGGTCAGCCCCAGCATTTT. This codes for CAWSVGGTGKGQPQHF.

V usage is TRBV10-3 and J usage is TRBJ1-1; D might be TRBD1 (5 bases). V was clipped by 2 bases and J by 1 base, with 8 bases between them. CDR3 length: 14 residues. Germline V gene lookup returns CDR1 ENHRY and CDR2 SYGVKD. The CDR3 DNA reads as TGTGCCATCAGTGAGGCCGACAGGAACACTGAAGCTTTCTTT. Protein sequence: CAISEADRNTEAFF.